Detailed here is one TCR beta chain. J lost 4 bases, V lost 11 bases, and 10 bases had no gene match. Germline assignment: CDR1 LGHNT and CDR2 FRNRAP. This CDR3 contains 14 residues. The source of the sample is a study of blood T cell repertoires in COVID-19. Study-level information: The United States, Italy and Spain supplied acute and convalescent COVID-19 samples. T cells, B-cell-depleted T cells, or PBMCs provided the cDNA or gDNA that served as material.

Under the authors' procedure: The authors estimated nucleated cell counts from reference gene primer amplification. Measured with immunoSEQ multiplex PCR; TCRdb has only the in-frame clones, and not every one. Clonal size and the V and J genes are those of that table, whereas D and trimming came from the DNA. The repertoire holds about 34,000 clones, with 75% to 90% as singletons. V gene TRBV12-5 combines with J gene TRBJ1-1, with 10 positions matching TRBD1. The receptor was isolated from a woman in her sixties or seventies with acute or convalescent COVID-19. Sequenced: peripheral blood. The CDR3 DNA is TGTGCTTCCTGGCCTGGACAGGGGGGCACTGAAGCTTTCTTT. Its translation: CASWPGQGGTEAFF. Drawing the rest from reference TRBV12-5 and TRBJ1-1, the complete variable domain is DARVTQTPRHKVTEMGQEVTMRCQPILGHNTVFWYRQTMMQGLELLAYFRNRAPLDDSGMPKDRFSAEMPDATLATLKIQPSEPRDSAVYFCASWPGQGGTEAFFGQGTRLTVV.